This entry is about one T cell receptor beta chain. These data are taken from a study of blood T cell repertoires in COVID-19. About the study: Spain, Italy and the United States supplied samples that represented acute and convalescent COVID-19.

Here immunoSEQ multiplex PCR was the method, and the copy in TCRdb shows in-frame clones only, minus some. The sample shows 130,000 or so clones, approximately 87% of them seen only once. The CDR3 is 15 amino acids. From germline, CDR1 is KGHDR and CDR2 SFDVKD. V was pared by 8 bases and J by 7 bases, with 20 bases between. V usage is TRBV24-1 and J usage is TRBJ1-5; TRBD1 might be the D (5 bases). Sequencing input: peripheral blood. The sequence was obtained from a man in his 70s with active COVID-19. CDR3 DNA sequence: TGTGCCACCAAAGGGGTGAAATGGGCGAACCAGCCCCAGCATTTT. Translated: CATKGVKWANQPQHF.